Each of the 3 T cell receptor beta chains below was sequenced from the same sample in a study of T cells expressing NK-cell markers. With the 5' RACE reads reprocessed, TCRdb shows one record per CDR3 protein and no DNA. The sample shows 350,000 to 400,000 distinct CDR3 sequences, and over 8.5% sits with its ten largest clones. Sequenced: blood T cells: a sorted CD56 or NKG2C T cell subset, CD4+ or CD8+ T cells, or bulk PBMC T cells (not recorded which). Receptors were obtained from a woman between 45 and 60 years old in good health.

The chain joins TRBV10-3 to TRBJ1-3. The CDR3 contains 11 residues. In germline, CDR1 is ENHRY, CDR2 SYGVKD. This chain's CDR3 is CASKRGNTIYF.

This chain links TRBV6-5 with TRBJ1-2; TCRdb designates TRBD1, a call that cannot be tested without DNA. CDR3 length: 15 amino acids. CDR1 is MNHEY, CDR2 SVGAGI, per germline. The CDR3 spells CASSRRGGANYGYTF.

CDR3 amino acids: CASSLGGTSYGYTF. This chain links TRBV7-8 with TRBJ1-2; TCRdb's D gene call, TRBD1, goes unchecked for lack of DNA. CDR3 length: 14 residues. Per the germline V gene, CDR1 is SGHVS and CDR2 is FQNEAQ.